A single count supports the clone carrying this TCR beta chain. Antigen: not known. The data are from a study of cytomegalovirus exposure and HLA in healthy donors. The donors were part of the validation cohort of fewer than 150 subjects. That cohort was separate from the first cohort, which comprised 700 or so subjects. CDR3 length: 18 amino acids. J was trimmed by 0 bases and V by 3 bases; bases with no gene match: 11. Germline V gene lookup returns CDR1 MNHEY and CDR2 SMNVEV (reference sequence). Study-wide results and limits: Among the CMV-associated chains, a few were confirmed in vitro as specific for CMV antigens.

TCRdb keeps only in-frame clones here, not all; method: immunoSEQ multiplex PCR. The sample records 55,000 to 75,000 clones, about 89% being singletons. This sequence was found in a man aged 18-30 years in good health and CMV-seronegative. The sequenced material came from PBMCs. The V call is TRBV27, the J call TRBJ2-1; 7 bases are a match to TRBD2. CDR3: CASSFSAGTLSSYNEQFF. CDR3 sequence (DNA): TGTGCCAGCAGTTTCTCAGCGGGAACGTTAAGCTCCTACAATGAGCAGTTCTTC.